This record concerns one TCR beta chain sequence. Its specificity is not known. Recipients boosted at about 4 weeks or about 12 weeks are pooled. This sample was taken from a study of T cell responses to AZD1222 COVID-19 vaccine. Study observations and caveats: Spike was spanned by vaccine-associated CD4 TCRs, which were dominant at 160-218 and 743-854. Clonal diversity may have been underestimated, and the donors were mostly white British, with more females than males. Nearly half of unique spike-specific TCRs reportedly avoided B.1.351 and B.1.1.7 mutated regions.

Germline assignment: CDR1 MNHNS and CDR2 SASEGT. The CDR3 sequence is 14 residues long. V dropped 2 bases and J dropped 1 base, with 6 bases sitting between them. Measured with immunoSEQ multiplex PCR; TCRdb has only the in-frame clones, and not every one. The table records 95,000 to 150,000 clones, roughly 91% of them present only once. This chain links TRBV6-1 with TRBJ1-5; D is unresolved. Material: peripheral blood, obtained 28 days after the second AZD1222 dose. The sequence came from an adult who received the AZD1222 COVID-19 vaccine. CDR3 amino acids: CASSEIRSNQPQHF. CDR3 in DNA: TGTGCCAGCAGTGAAATTCGAAGCAATCAGCCCCAGCATTTT.